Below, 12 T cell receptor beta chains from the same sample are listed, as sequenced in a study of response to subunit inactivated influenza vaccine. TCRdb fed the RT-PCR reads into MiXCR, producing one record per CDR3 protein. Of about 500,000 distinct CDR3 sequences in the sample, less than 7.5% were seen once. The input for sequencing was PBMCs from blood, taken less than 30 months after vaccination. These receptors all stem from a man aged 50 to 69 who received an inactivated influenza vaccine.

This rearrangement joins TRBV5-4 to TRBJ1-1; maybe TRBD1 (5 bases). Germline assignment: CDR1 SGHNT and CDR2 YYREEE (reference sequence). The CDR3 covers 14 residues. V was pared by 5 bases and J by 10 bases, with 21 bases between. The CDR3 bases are TGTGCCAGCAGTCACCGGGACCATCGGGGGACAGCTTTCTTT. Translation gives CASSHRDHRGTAFF.

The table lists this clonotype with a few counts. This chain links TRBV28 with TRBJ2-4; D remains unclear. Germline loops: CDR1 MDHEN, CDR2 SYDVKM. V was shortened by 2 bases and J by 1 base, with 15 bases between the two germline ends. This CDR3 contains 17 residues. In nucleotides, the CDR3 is TGTGCCAGCAGTTTAATCGCCCCGGACCGGGCCAAAAACATTCAGTACTTC. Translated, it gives CASSLIAPDRAKNIQYF.

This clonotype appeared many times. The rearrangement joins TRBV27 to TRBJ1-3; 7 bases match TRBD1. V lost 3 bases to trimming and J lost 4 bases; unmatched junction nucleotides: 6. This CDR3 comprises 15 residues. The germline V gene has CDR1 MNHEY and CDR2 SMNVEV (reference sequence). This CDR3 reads CASSLQGQTGNTIYF. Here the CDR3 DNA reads TGTGCCAGCAGTTTGCAGGGACAGACAGGAAACACCATATATTTT.

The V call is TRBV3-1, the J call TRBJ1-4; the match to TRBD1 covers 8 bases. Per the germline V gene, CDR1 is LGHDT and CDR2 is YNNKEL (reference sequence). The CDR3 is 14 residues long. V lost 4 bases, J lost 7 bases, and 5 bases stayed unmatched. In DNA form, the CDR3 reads TGTGCCAGCAGCCGCCAGGGGGCGATTGAAAAACTGTTTTTT. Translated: CASSRQGAIEKLFF.

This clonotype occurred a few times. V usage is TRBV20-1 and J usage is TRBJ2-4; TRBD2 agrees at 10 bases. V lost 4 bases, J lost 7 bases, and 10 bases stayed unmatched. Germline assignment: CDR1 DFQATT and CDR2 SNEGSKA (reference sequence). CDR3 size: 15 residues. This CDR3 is CSATGTGTSVNIQYF. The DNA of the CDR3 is TGCAGTGCTACCGGGACTGGGACTAGCGTTAACATTCAGTACTTC.

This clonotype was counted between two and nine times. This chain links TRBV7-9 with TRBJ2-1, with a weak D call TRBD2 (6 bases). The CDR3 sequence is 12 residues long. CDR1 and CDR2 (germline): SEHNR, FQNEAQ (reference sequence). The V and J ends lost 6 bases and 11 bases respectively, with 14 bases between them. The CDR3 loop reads CASSLGRDQQFF. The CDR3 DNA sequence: TGTGCCAGCAGTTTGGGGCGGGATCAGCAGTTCTTC.

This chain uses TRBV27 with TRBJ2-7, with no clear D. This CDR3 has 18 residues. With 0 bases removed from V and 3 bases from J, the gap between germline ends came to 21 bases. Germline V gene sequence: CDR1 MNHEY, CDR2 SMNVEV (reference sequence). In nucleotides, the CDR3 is TGTGCCAGCAGTTTATCCCCTCTTTTTGAGCGCTCGGACTACGAGCAGTACTTC. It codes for CASSLSPLFERSDYEQYF.

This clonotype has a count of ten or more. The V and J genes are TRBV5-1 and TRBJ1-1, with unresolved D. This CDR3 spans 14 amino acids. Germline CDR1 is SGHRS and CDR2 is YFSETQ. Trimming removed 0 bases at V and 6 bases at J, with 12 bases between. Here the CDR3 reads CASSLGQNFAEAFF. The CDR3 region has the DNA TGCGCCAGCAGCTTGGGGCAGAACTTTGCTGAAGCTTTCTTT.

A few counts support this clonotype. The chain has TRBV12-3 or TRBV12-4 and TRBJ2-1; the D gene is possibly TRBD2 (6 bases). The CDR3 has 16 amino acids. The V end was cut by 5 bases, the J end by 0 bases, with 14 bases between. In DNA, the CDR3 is TGTGCCAGCAGTCCTGGTAGCGGTTTCTCCTACAATGAGCAGTTCTTC. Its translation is CASSPGSGFSYNEQFF.

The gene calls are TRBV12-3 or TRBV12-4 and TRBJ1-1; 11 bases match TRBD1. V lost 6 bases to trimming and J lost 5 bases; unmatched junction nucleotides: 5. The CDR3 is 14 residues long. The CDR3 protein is CASRGGTGGTEAFF. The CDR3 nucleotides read TGTGCCAGCAGGGGAGGGACAGGGGGAACTGAAGCTTTCTTT.

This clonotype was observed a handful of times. The CDR3 loop is CASSRFGGYEQYF. The CDR3 DNA reads as TGTGCCAGCAGTAGATTTGGGGGCTACGAGCAGTACTTC. J is TRBJ2-7 and V is TRBV6-1, with D perhaps assigned TRBD1 or TRBD2 (5 bases each). Trimming left V 5 bases short and J 3 bases short, with 11 bases between. Per germline, CDR1 MNHNS and CDR2 SASEGT. The CDR3 extends over 13 amino acids.

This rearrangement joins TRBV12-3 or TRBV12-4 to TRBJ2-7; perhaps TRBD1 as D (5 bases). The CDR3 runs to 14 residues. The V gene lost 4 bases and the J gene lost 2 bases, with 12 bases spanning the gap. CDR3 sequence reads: CASSSQVGAYEQYF. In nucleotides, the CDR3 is TGTGCCAGCAGTTCACAGGTAGGGGCCTACGAGCAGTACTTC.